This T cell receptor beta chain was documented in a study of T-cell reconstitution after alpha-beta-depleted transplantation in children. As regards this clonotype: Compared with germline, one end of the junction differs, possibly owing to a read error.

A TCRbeta library incorporating unique molecular identifiers was prepared. In TCRdb, the PCR reads were re-called with MiXCR into one record per CDR3 protein. Among about 500,000 distinct CDR3 sequences listed, approximately 30% were seen once. CDR1 MNHEY and CDR2 SMNVEV come from the germline V gene (reference sequence). CDR3 size: 18 residues. This TCR came from a human donor who donated a stem cell graft to a child with aplastic anemia. Sequencing was performed on PBMCs from the stem cell graft donor, taken from the stem cell graft. This chain joins TRBV27 and TRBJ2-6; 7 bases fit TRBD2. CDR3 residues: CASSFRIREASGANGLTF. The CDR3 nucleotides read TGTGCCAGCAGTTTCCGAATCCGGGAGGCCTCTGGGGCCAACGGCCTGACTTTC.